In its sample, the clone carrying this TCR beta chain was seen a few times. Only in-frame clones appear in the TCRdb table, and some are missing; sequencing was by immunoSEQ multiplex PCR. The data contain a few hundred thousand clones, around 85% of them singletons. This entry is derived from a study of blood T cell repertoires in COVID-19. Turning to the study itself: Acute-phase and convalescent COVID-19 samples originated in the United States, Italy and Spain. The analysed material was cDNA or gDNA that came from T cells, B-cell-depleted T cells, or PBMCs.

Germline CDR1 MDHEN, CDR2 SYDVKM. The CDR3 is 13 residues long. The V and J ends lost 2 bases and 4 bases, in that order; junction bases with no gene match: 2. What was sequenced was peripheral blood. The V and J genes are TRBV28 and TRBJ2-7; 7 nucleotides agree with TRBD1. The origin of this receptor is a human donor in a cohort sampled during active COVID-19. Here the CDR3 DNA reads TGTGCCAGCAGTTTAGGGACAGTGTACGAGCAGTACTTC. Translation: CASSLGTVYEQYF.